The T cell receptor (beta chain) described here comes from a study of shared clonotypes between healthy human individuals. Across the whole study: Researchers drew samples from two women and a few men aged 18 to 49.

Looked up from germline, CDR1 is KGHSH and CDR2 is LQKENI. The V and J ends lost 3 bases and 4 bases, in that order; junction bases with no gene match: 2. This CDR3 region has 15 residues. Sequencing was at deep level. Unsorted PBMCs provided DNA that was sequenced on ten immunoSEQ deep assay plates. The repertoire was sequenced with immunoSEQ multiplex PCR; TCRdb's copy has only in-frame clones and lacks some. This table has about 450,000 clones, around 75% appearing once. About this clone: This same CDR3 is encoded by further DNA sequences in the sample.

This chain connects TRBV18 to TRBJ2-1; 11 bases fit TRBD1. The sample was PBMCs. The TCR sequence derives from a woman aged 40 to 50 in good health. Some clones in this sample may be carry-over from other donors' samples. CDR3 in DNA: TGTGCCAGCTCACCCGGACAGGGGGCATACAATGAGCAGTTCTTC. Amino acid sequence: CASSPGQGAYNEQFF.